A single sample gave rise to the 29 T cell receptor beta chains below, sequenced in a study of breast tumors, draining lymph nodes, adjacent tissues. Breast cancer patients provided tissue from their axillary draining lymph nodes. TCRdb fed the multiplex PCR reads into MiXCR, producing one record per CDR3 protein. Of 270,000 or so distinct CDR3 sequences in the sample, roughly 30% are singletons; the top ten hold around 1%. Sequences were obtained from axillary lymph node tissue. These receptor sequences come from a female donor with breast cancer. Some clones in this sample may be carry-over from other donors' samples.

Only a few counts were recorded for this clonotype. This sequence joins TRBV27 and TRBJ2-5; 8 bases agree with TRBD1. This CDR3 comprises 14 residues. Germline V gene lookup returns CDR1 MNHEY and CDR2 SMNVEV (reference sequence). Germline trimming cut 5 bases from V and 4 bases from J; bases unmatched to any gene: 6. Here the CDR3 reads CASSLRTGRETQYF. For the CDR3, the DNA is TGTGCCAGCAGTCTGAGGACAGGGCGAGAGACCCAGTACTTC.

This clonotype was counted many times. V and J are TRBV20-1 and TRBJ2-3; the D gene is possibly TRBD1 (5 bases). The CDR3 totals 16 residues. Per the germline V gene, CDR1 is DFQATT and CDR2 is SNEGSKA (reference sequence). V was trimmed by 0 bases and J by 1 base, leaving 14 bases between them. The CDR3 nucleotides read TGCAGTGCTAGAGATGCGGAAGGGGTTGGCACAGATACGCAGTATTTT. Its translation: CSARDAEGVGTDTQYF.

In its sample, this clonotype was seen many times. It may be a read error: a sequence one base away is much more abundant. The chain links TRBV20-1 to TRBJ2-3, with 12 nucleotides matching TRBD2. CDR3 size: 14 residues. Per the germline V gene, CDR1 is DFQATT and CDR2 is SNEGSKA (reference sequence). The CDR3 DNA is TGCAGTGCCATGACTAGCGGGGGCACAGCTACGCAGTATTTT. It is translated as CSAMTSGGTATQYF.

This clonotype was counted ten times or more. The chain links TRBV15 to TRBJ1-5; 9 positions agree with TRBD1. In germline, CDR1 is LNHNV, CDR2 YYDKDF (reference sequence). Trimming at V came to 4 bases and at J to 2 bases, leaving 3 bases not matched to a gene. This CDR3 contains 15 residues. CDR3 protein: CATSTRDRGNQPQHF. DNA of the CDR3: TGTGCCACCAGCACCCGGGACAGGGGCAATCAGCCCCAGCATTTT.

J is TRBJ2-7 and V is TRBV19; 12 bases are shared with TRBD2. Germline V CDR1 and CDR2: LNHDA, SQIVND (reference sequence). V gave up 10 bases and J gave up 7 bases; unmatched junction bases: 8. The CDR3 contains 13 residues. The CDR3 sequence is CATRLAGVGEQYF. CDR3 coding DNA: TGTGCCACCCGACTAGCGGGAGTGGGGGAGCAGTACTTC.

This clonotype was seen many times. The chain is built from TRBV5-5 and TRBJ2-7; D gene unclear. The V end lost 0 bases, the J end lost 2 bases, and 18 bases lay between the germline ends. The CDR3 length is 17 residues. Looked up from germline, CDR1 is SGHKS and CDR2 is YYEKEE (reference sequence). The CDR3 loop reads CASSLVGSLPLTYEQYF. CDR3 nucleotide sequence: TGTGCCAGCAGCTTGGTTGGGTCCCTCCCGCTCACCTACGAGCAGTACTTC.

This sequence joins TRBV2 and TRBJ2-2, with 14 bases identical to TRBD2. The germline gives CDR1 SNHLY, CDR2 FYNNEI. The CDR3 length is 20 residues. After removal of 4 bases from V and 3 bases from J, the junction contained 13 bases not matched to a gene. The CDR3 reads CASSAILGLAGGPDTGELFF. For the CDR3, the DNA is TGTGCCAGCAGTGCTATCCTAGGACTAGCGGGAGGACCCGACACCGGGGAGCTGTTTTTT.

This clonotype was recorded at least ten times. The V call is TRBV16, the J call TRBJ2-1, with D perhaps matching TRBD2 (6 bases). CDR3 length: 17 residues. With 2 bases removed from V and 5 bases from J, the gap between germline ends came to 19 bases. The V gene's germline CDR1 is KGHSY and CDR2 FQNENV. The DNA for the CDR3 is TGTGCCAGCAGCCAACATTCAGGGCTAGCGTTAAACAATGAGCAGTTCTTC. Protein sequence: CASSQHSGLALNNEQFF.

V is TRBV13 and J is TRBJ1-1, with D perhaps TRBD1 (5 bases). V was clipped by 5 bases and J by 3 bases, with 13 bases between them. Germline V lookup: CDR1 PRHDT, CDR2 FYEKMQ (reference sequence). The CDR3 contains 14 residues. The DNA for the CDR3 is TGTGCCAGCAGCCCTCGACAGACTCACACTGAAGCTTTCTTT. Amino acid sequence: CASSPRQTHTEAFF.

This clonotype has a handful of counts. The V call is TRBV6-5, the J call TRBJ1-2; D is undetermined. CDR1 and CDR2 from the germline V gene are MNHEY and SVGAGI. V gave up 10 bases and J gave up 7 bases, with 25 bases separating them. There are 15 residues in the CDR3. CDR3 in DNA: TGTGCCATAAAGGCCTTTGGCCAGTCCCAGAGTGGCTACACCTTC. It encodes CAIKAFGQSQSGYTF.

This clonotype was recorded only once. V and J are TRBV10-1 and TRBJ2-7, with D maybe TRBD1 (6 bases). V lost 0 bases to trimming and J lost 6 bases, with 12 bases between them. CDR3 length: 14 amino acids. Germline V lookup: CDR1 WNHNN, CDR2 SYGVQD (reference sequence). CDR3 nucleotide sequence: TGCGCCAGCAGTGAGTCGGGTACAGGGATCGAGCAGTACTTC. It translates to CASSESGTGIEQYF.

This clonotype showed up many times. Here the CDR3 reads CASSLVAETQYF. As DNA, the CDR3 is TGTGCCAGCAGCTTAGTGGCAGAGACCCAGTACTTC. The gene calls are TRBV11-3 and TRBJ2-5, with unresolved D. The germline V and J ends were trimmed by 1 base and 4 bases, with 4 bases remaining between them. The CDR3 sequence is 12 residues long. CDR1 and CDR2 (germline): SGHNT, YENEEA.

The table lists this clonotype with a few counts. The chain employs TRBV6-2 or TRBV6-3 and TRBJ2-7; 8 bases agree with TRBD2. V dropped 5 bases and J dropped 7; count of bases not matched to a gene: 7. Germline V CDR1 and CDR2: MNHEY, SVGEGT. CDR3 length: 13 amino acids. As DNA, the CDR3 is TGTGCCAGCAGTCAGCGGGGGCGCGGGGAGCAGTACTTC. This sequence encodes CASSQRGRGEQYF.

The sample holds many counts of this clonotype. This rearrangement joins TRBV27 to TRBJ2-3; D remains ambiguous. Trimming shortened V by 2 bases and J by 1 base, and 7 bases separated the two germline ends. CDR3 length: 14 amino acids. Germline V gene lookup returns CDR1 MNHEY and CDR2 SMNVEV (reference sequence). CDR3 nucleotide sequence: TGTGCCAGCAGTTTAGGATGGGGCACAGATACGCAGTATTTT. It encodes CASSLGWGTDTQYF.

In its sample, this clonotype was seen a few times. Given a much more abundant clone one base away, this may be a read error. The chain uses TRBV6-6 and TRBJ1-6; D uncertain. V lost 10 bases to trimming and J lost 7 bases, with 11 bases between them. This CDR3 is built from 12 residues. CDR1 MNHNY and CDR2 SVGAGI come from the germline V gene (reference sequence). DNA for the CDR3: TGTGCCACCACGCCAGGAAATTCACCCCTCCACTTT. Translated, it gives CATTPGNSPLHF.

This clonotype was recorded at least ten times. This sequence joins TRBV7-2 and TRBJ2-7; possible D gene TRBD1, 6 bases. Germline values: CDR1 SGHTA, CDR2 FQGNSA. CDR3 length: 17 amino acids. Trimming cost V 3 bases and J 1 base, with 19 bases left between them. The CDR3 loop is CASSLRSTQGWSYEQYF. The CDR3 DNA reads TGTGCCAGCAGCTTGCGTTCAACGCAGGGGTGGTCCTACGAGCAGTACTTC.

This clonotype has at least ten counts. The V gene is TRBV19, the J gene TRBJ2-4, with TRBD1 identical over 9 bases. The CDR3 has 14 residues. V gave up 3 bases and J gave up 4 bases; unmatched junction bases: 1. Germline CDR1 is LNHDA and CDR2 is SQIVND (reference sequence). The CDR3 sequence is CASSIGQGKNIQYF. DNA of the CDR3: TGTGCCAGTAGTATCGGACAGGGGAAAAACATTCAGTACTTC.

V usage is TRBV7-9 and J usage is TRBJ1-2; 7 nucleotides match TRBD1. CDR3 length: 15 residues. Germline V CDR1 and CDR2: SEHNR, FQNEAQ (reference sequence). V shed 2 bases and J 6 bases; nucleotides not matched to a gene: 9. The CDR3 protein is CASSLRQGGNHGYTF. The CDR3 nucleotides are TGTGCCAGCAGCTTAAGACAGGGCGGAAACCATGGCTACACCTTC.

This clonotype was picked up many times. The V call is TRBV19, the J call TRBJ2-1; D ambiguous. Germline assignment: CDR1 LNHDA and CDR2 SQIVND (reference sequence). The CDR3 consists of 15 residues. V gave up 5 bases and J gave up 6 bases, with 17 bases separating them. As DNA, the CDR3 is TGTGCCAGTAGTGTCGGAACAAATAAAGGCAATGAGCAGTTCTTC. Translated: CASSVGTNKGNEQFF. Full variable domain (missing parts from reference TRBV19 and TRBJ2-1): DGGITQSPKYLFRKEGQNVTLSCEQNLNHDAMYWYRQDPGQGLRLIYYSQIVNDFQKGDIAEGYSVSREKKESFPLTVTSAQKNPTAFYLCASSVGTNKGNEQFFGPGTRLTVL.

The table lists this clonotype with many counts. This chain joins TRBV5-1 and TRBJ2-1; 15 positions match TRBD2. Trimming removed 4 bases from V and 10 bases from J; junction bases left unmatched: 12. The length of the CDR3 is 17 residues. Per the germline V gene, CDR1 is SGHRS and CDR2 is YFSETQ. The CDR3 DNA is TGCGCCAGCAGCCTCGGACTAGCGGGAGGGCCGGGGTGGGAGCAGTTCTTC. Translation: CASSLGLAGGPGWEQFF. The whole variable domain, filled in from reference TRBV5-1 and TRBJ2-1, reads KAGVTQTPRYLIKTRGQQVTLSCSPISGHRSVSWYQQTPGQGLQFLFEYFSETQRNKGNFPGRFSGRQFSNSRSEMNVSTLELGDSALYLCASSLGLAGGPGWEQFFGPGTRLTVL.

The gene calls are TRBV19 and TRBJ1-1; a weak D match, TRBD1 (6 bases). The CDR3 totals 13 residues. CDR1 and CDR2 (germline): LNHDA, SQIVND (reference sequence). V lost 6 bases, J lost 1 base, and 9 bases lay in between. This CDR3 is CASRTGRNTEAFF. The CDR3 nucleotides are TGTGCCAGTAGGACAGGACGGAACACTGAAGCTTTCTTT.

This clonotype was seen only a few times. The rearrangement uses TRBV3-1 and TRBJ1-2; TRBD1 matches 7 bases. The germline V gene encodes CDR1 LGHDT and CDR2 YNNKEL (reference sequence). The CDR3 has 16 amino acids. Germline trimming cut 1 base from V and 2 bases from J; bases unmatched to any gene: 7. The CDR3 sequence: CASSQAPRQGNYGYTF. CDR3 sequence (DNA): TGTGCCAGCAGCCAAGCCCCAAGACAGGGCAACTATGGCTACACCTTC. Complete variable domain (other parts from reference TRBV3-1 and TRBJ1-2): DTAVSQTPKYLVTQMGNDKSIKCEQNLGHDTMYWYKQDSKKFLKIMFSYNNKELIINETVPNRFSPKSPDKAHLNLHINSLELGDSAVYFCASSQAPRQGNYGYTFGSGTRLTVV.

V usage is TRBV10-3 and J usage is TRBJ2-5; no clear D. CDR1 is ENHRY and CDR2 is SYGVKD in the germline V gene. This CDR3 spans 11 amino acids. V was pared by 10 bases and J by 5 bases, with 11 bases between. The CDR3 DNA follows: TGTGCCACACAACTCCAGGAGACCCAGTACTTC. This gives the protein CATQLQETQYF.

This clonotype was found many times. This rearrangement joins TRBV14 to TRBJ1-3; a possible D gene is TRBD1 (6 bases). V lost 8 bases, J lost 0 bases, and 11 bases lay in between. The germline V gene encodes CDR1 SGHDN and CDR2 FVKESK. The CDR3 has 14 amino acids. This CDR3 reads CASRQALSGNTIYF. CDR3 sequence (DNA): TGTGCCAGCCGACAGGCTCTCTCTGGAAACACCATATATTTT.

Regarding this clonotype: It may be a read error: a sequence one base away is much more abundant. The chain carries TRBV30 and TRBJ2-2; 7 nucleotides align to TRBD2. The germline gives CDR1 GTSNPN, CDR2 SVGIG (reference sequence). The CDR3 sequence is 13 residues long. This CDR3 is CAWAGADTGELSF. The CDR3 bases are TGTGCTTGGGCGGGAGCCGACACCGGGGAGCTGTCTTTT.

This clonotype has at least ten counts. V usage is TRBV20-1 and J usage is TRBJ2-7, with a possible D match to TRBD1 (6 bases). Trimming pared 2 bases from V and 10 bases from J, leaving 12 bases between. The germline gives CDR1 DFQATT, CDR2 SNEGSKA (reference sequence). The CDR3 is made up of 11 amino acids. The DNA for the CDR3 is TGCAGTGCTAGAAAACGACAGGACCAGTACTTC. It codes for CSARKRQDQYF.

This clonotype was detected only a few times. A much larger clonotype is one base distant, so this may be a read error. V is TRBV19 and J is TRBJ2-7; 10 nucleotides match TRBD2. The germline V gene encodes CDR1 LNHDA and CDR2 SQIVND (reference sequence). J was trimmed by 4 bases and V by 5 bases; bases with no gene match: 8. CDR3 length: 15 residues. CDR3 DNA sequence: TGTGCCAGTAGTGTAGTTAGCGGGAGGCGATACGAGCAGTACTTC. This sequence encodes CASSVVSGRRYEQYF.

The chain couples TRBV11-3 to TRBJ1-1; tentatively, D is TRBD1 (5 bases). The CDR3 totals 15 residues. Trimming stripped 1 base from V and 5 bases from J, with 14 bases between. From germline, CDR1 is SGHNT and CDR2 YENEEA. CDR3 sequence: CASSLAWGSSTEAFF. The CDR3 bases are TGTGCCAGCAGCTTAGCGTGGGGGAGTTCGACTGAAGCTTTCTTT.

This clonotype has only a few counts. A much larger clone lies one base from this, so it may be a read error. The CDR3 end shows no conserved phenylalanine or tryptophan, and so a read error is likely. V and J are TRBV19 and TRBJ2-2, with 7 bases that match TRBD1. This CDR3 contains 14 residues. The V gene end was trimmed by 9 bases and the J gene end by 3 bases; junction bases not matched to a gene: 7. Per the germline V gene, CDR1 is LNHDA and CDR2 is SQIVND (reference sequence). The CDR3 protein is CASRITGDTGELFL. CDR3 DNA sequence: TGTGCCAGCCGAATAACAGGGGACACCGGGGAGCTGTTTCTT.